The sequence of this T cell receptor (beta chain) was determined in a study of shared clonotypes between healthy human individuals. The junction had 11 bases not matched to a gene; V was cut back by 8 bases and J by 7 bases. The germline CDR1 and CDR2 sequences are KGHSH and LQKENI. The CDR3 totals 14 residues. Libraries were prepared by immunoSEQ multiplex PCR; TCRdb keeps only in-frame clonotypes and omits some of them. The data show roughly 95,000 clones, less than 50% seen once. J is TRBJ2-7 and V is TRBV18; 10 bases are a match to TRBD2. This sequence originates from a woman between 40 and 50 years old in good health. Some clones in this sample may be carry-over from other donors' samples. Sequencing used PBMCs. CDR3 sequence (DNA): TGTGCCAGCACGCCGGGACTAGCGATGAATGAGCAGTACTTC. Translation gives CASTPGLAMNEQYF.